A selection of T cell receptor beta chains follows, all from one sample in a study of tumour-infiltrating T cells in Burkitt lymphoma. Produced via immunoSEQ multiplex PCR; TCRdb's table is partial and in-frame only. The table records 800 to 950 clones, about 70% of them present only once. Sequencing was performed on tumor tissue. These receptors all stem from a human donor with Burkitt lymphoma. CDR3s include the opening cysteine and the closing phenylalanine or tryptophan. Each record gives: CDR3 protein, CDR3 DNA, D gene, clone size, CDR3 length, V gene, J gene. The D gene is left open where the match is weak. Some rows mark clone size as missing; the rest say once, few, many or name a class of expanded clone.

CASSQGTGYGNTIYF	TGCGCCAGCAGCCAAGGGACAGGATATGGAAACACCATATATTTT	TRBD1	.	15	TRBV4-3	TRBJ1-3
CATSTRGRNTEAFF	TGTGCCACCAGTACCAGGGGGCGGAACACTGAAGCTTTCTTT	TRBD1	few	14	TRBV15	TRBJ1-1
CASSILRLAGVETQYF	TGTGCCAGTAGTATTCTCCGACTAGCGGGAGTGGAGACCCAGTACTTC	TRBD2	.	16	TRBV19	TRBJ2-5
CASSWGLEEQYF	TGTGCCAGCAGCTGGGGTTTAGAAGAGCAGTACTTC	.	.	12	TRBV7-9	TRBJ2-7
CASSQVTGNNQPQHF	TGCGCCAGCAGCCAAGTGACAGGGAACAATCAGCCCCAGCATTTT	TRBD1	.	15	TRBV4-1	TRBJ1-5
CASSHGQGGNQPQHF	TGCGCCAGCAGCCATGGACAGGGGGGGAATCAGCCCCAGCATTTT	TRBD1	.	15	TRBV4-3	TRBJ1-5
CASSGAAKNYGYTF	TGTGCCAGCTCAGGGGCAGCCAAGAACTATGGCTACACCTTC	.	.	14	TRBV18	TRBJ1-2
CSVTTGWNEQFF	TGCAGCGTTACGACAGGGTGGAATGAGCAGTTCTTC	TRBD1	.	12	TRBV29-1	TRBJ2-1
CASSLFPGGNQPQHF	TGTGCCAGCAGCTTATTCCCAGGGGGCAATCAGCCCCAGCATTTT	.	few	15	TRBV7-2	TRBJ1-5
CASSQVPGLVGEQYF	TGCGCCAGCAGCCAAGTCCCAGGACTAGTCGGAGAGCAGTACTTC	TRBD2	.	15	TRBV4-1	TRBJ2-7